A single sample is the source of the 31 T cell receptor beta chains below, sequenced in a study of tumor-infiltrating lymphocytes in primary liver carcinoma. For each extraction, RNA and DNA were obtained together from around 20-30 mg of unsorted bulk tissue. A primer in the constant region served to generate TCR beta cDNA from approximately 500 ng of total RNA. Construction of TCR beta libraries relied on three successive nested multiplex PCR rounds employing slightly modified ARM-PCR. Primers for the first two PCR rounds were TRBV1-TRBV30 forward primers and a C-beta reverse primer (roughly 10 cycles per round). TCRdb redid the calling of the multiplex PCR reads with MiXCR, one entry per CDR3 protein. The sample has around 29,000 distinct CDR3 sequences, about 79% seen once. Sequenced: liver tumor tissue from sampling region 5. Subset indicated: tumor region T5, tumor centre. The receptors originated from a middle-aged man with primary liver carcinoma and hepatitis B virus infection.

V is TRBV7-9 and J is TRBJ2-1; 10 positions match TRBD2. The junction had 4 bases not matched to a gene; V was cut back by 5 bases and J by 6 bases. Germline V gives CDR1 SEHNR, CDR2 FQNEAQ (reference sequence). The length of the CDR3 is 14 residues. DNA of the CDR3: TGTGCCAGCAGCGGTGCTAGCGGGAGCAATGAGCAGTTCTTC. Translated: CASSGASGSNEQFF.

This clonotype has just one count. The CDR3 carries no conserved terminal phenylalanine or tryptophan, so it likely arises from a read error. The CDR3 loop reads CAISETRTSGSGTDKQYL. The CDR3 DNA reads as TGTGCCATCAGTGAGACCCGGACTAGCGGAAGTGGAACAGATAAGCAGTATTTA. The chain uses TRBV10-3 and TRBJ2-3, with 10 nucleotides matching TRBD2. The CDR3 has 18 amino acids. CDR1 ENHRY and CDR2 SYGVKD come from the germline V gene.

To note about this clonotype: The junction differs from germline at one of its ends, possibly a read error. This chain joins TRBV11-2 and TRBJ2-1; no firm D call. The CDR3 is made up of 14 amino acids. Germline CDR1 is SGHAT and CDR2 is FQNNGV. DNA for the CDR3: TGTGCCACCAGCTTATACCGGCTAGTTAATGAACAGTTCTTC. It yields the protein CATSLYRLVNEQFF.

This clonotype is labeled as medium-sized. The chain is built from TRBV28 and TRBJ2-7; 9 positions match TRBD2. This CDR3 region has 14 residues. CDR1 is MDHEN and CDR2 is SYDVKM in the germline V gene. The trim removed 5 bases at V and 3 bases at J, leaving 5 bases unmatched. CDR3 nucleotides: TGTGCCAGCAGTGCCCTAGCGGGGAACTACGAGCAGTACTTC. Amino acids: CASSALAGNYEQYF. The entire variable domain, with the rest obtained from reference TRBV28 and TRBJ2-7, is as follows: DVKVTQSSRYLVKRTGEKVFLECVQDMDHENMFWYRQDPGLGLRLIYFSYDVKMKEKGDIPEGYSVSREKKERFSLILESASTNQTSMYLCASSALAGNYEQYFGPGTRLTVT.

About this clonotype: It may be a read error: a sequence one base away is much more abundant. This chain joins TRBV20-1 and TRBJ2-3, with 7 nucleotides matching TRBD2. Germline V CDR1 and CDR2: DFQATT, SNEGSKA (reference sequence). The CDR3 length is 11 residues. CDR3 amino acids: CSARAGTIGNF. The CDR3 DNA reads TGCAGTGCTAGAGCCGGGACTATCGGAAATTTT.

A remark on this clonotype: The conserved phenylalanine or tryptophan is not found at the CDR3 terminus, so this likely reflects a read error. Because the CDR3's place on the DNA is in doubt, the DNA is left out and the CDR3 is given as listed by TCRdb. The CDR3 spells CASSYTGGSSSGCTI. The chain carries TRBV11-2 and TRBJ1-2; the table names TRBD1, a call not compared with the DNA. Germline V gene sequence: CDR1 SGHAT, CDR2 FQNNGV. The CDR3 has 15 amino acids, counting both end residues.

Points on this clonotype: The junction and the germline gene differ at one end; a read error may be behind it. V and J are TRBV12-3 or TRBV12-4 and TRBJ2-1; 7 bases line up with TRBD2. The CDR3 is 15 residues long. The CDR3 protein is CTSSSAGCVNNEQFF. As DNA, the CDR3 is TGTACCAGCAGTTCAGCGGGATGTGTTAACAATGAGCAGTTCTTC.

This clonotype is medium-sized in the sample. This chain connects TRBV10-3 to TRBJ1-2; TRBD1 matches at 7 bases. Germline lookup yields CDR1 ENHRY and CDR2 SYGVKD. The trim removed 4 bases at V and 5 bases at J, leaving 10 bases unmatched. The CDR3 length is 15 residues. Here the CDR3 reads CAISATGSDGYGYTF. The CDR3 nucleotides read TGTGCCATCAGTGCGACAGGGTCGGACGGATATGGCTACACCTTC.

This clonotype was seen at least ten times. The chain is built from TRBV11-2 and TRBJ2-7; D unresolved. Trimming took 2 bases from V and 5 from J, leaving 16 bases between them. This CDR3 has 15 amino acids. Per germline, CDR1 SGHAT and CDR2 FQNNGV. The DNA of the CDR3 is TGTGCCAGCAGCTTAACTATCACGGAAGGAGACGAGCAGTACTTC. It specifies CASSLTITEGDEQYF.

Comment on this clonotype: One junction end does not reproduce the germline sequence, and a read error may be involved. The chain recombines TRBV29-1 with TRBJ2-1; perhaps TRBD1 as D (5 bases). The CDR3 extends over 12 amino acids. Germline V gives CDR1 SQVTM, CDR2 ANQGSEA. The CDR3 sequence: CSAQTVGNEQIF. In DNA, the CDR3 is TGCAGTGCCCAGACAGTGGGCAATGAGCAGATCTTC.

V usage is TRBV12-3 or TRBV12-4 and J usage is TRBJ2-1, with 12 bases lining up with TRBD2. This CDR3 has 14 amino acids. The CDR3 reads CVSRTSGGYNEQFF. The CDR3 DNA reads TGTGTCAGTAGAACTAGCGGGGGGTATAATGAGCAGTTCTTC.

The chain uses TRBV6-1 and TRBJ2-2; D unresolved. The CDR3 has 14 residues. Germline V CDR1 and CDR2: MNHNS, SASEGT. V was cut by 3 bases and J by 3 bases, with 8 bases left in between. The CDR3 nucleotides are TGTGCCAGCAGTGACGCAGGTCACACCGGGGAGCTGTTTTTT. Its translation: CASSDAGHTGELFF.

The gene calls are TRBV10-1 and TRBJ2-1, with D perhaps TRBD2 (6 bases). The CDR3 contains 15 residues. Germline V gene data show CDR1 as WNHNN and CDR2 as SYGVQD (reference sequence). CDR3 loop: CVNSEPDYIYNEQFF. The CDR3 region has the DNA TGCGTCAACAGTGAGCCGGACTACATCTACAATGAGCAGTTCTTC.

This chain joins TRBV6-6 and TRBJ2-3; 7 bases map to TRBD2. Germline V lookup: CDR1 MNHNY, CDR2 SVGAGI (reference sequence). With 8 bases clipped from V and 5 bases from J, the junction kept 10 bases outside the gene matches. This CDR3 has 14 residues. In DNA, the CDR3 is TGTGCCAGCCGATACAGCGGGAATGTAGATACGCAGTATTTT. Translation: CASRYSGNVDTQYF.

This clonotype was found a few times. A much larger clone sits a single nucleotide away, making a read error possible. This chain links TRBV6-2 or TRBV6-3 with TRBJ2-7, with TRBD1 matching over 10 bases. Germline values: CDR1 MNHEY, CDR2 SVGEGT. The CDR3 contains 14 residues. The CDR3 loop is CTSSLTGGPWVQYF. CDR3 DNA: TGTACCAGCAGTCTGACAGGGGGCCCCTGGGTGCAGTACTTC.

As for this clonotype: Lacking the conserved final phenylalanine or tryptophan, this CDR3 likely reflects a read error. The rearrangement joins TRBV12-3 or TRBV12-4 to TRBJ2-7, with TRBD1 identical over 11 bases. The CDR3 length is 15 residues. CDR3 coding DNA: TGCGCCAGCAGTATGGGGACAGGGGGGTCCTACGAGCAGTACATA. The encoded protein is CASSMGTGGSYEQYI.

Comments on this clonotype: The conserved phenylalanine or tryptophan normally closing the CDR3 is absent here, so this likely arose from a read error. Because the CDR3's place on the DNA is in doubt, the DNA is left out and the CDR3 is given as listed by TCRdb. The J gene is TRBJ2-7, the V gene TRBV11-2. Germline V gene data show CDR1 as SGHAT and CDR2 as FQNNGV. From its first to its last residue, the CDR3 has 15 amino acids. CDR3 loop: CASSLSSGITYEQHS.

This clonotype was recorded many times. V is TRBV20-1 and J is TRBJ2-1, with D unclear. There are 16 residues in the CDR3. V dropped 0 bases and J dropped 0 bases, with 12 bases sitting between them. The germline CDR1 and CDR2 sequences are DFQATT and SNEGSKA (reference sequence). The CDR3 nucleotides read TGCAGTGCTAGAGATCTAGGCAGGAGCTCCTACAATGAGCAGTTCTTC. This encodes CSARDLGRSSYNEQFF.

With respect to this clonotype: With a much larger clone just one base away, this may be a read error. The V call is TRBV7-3, the J call TRBJ2-1; D is perhaps TRBD1 or TRBD2 (5 bases each). Germline V gene sequence: CDR1 SGHTA, CDR2 FQGTGA. V dropped 4 bases and J dropped 8 bases, with 15 bases sitting between them. The length of the CDR3 is 14 residues. The CDR3 DNA follows: TGTGCCAGCAGCTCGGGCCCAGTGGGACATGAGCAGTTCTTC. Translated, it gives CASSSGPVGHEQFF.

Remarks on this clonotype: At one end the junction does not follow the germline gene, possibly because of a read error. This sequence joins TRBV12-3 or TRBV12-4 and TRBJ2-7; the D is unclear. The CDR3 sequence is 12 residues long. CDR3 in amino acids: CASASGLYEQHF. As DNA, the CDR3 is TGTGCAAGCGCCTCGGGCCTCTACGAGCAGCACTTC.

Turning to this clonotype: Mismatch with germline at one junction end may stem from a read error. This chain joins TRBV12-3 or TRBV12-4 and TRBJ2-2; tentative D call: TRBD2 (6 bases). This CDR3 contains 13 residues. The CDR3 DNA follows: TGTGTCAGCAGTCAAGGGCGGGGCGGGGAGCTGTTTTTT. Its protein product is CVSSQGRGGELFF.

Regarding this clonotype: The junction departs from germline at one end; a sequencing error may be responsible. The genes are TRBV4-2 and TRBJ2-3; 10 positions agree with TRBD2. The CDR3 is made up of 18 amino acids. Germline loops: CDR1 LGHNA, CDR2 YNFKEQ. The CDR3 spells CASSQMALLAGATDMQYF. DNA of the CDR3: TGTGCCAGCAGCCAAATGGCGCTCCTAGCGGGAGCGACAGATATGCAGTATTTT.

The sample holds many counts of this clonotype. The V and J genes are TRBV7-2 and TRBJ2-7, with TRBD2 matching over 10 bases. The CDR3 spans 15 residues. V lost 5 bases and J lost 7; bases outside the gene matches: 11. Germline loops: CDR1 SGHTA, CDR2 FQGNSA. CDR3 residues: CASSAYSGGTSEQYF. The CDR3 DNA reads TGTGCCAGCAGCGCTTATAGCGGGGGGACAAGTGAGCAGTACTTC.

To note about this clonotype: Germline and junction disagree at one end, which may indicate a read error. The chain carries TRBV4-1 and TRBJ2-7; D may be TRBD2 (5 bases). The germline V gene encodes CDR1 MGHRA and CDR2 YSYEKL. The CDR3 is 12 amino acids. This CDR3 is CVSRQDSALLYF. The CDR3 DNA sequence: TGTGTCAGCAGACAAGATAGCGCTCTCCTGTACTTC.

The chain joins TRBV29-1 to TRBJ2-3; D may be TRBD2 (6 bases). The end of the DNA is better explained by TRBJ2-1, so the J call may be wrong. The CDR3 totals 14 residues. CDR1 and CDR2 (germline): SQVTM, ANQGSEA. CDR3 loop: CSALSGIPYNEQFF. As DNA, the CDR3 is TGCAGCGCCCTTAGCGGAATCCCCTACAATGAGCAGTTCTTC.

Relative to its sample, this clonotype is medium-sized. The rearrangement uses TRBV5-5 and TRBJ2-7, with no clear D. Deletions cut 0 bases from V and 2 bases from J, with 12 bases between. The CDR3 is 15 amino acids. Germline CDR1 and CDR2: SGHKS and YYEKEE (reference sequence). CDR3 amino acids: CASSLADLRTYEQYF. The CDR3 DNA follows: TGTGCCAGCAGCTTGGCCGATTTGAGAACCTACGAGCAGTACTTC.

To note about this clonotype: No conserved phenylalanine or tryptophan ends this CDR3, so it is likely a read error. The DNA is left out, because the CDR3 cannot be placed on it with certainty; the CDR3 is given as TCRdb lists it. The V gene is TRBV11-2, the J gene TRBJ2-1. Germline V gives CDR1 SGHAT, CDR2 FQNNGV. Ends included, the CDR3 has 15 residues. CDR3 protein: CASSLSQGSYNEQFI.

Of note for this clonotype: Its ends do not fully match the called genes, so a read error is possible. The J gene is TRBJ2-3, the V gene TRBV4-2; 9 bases match TRBD2. The germline gives CDR1 LGHNA, CDR2 YNFKEQ. This CDR3 is 18 amino acids long. This CDR3 is CASNQVVLIAGATDTQYF. The CDR3 bases are TGTGCCAGCAACCAAGTGGTGCTTATAGCGGGAGCGACAGATACGCAGTATTTT.

This sequence joins TRBV6-6 and TRBJ2-1, with 9 nucleotides matching TRBD2. J lost 7 bases, V lost 2 bases, and 9 bases had no gene match. Looked up from germline, CDR1 is MNHNY and CDR2 is SVGAGI (reference sequence). The CDR3 is 16 residues long. CDR3 loop: CASSYPASGTANEQFF. Here the CDR3 DNA reads TGTGCCAGCAGTTACCCCGCTAGCGGGACAGCGAATGAGCAGTTCTTC.

This clonotype has ten or more counts. The rearrangement joins TRBV20-1 to TRBJ2-7; D is possibly TRBD2 (5 bases). With 1 base removed from V and 12 bases from J, the gap between germline ends came to 13 bases. The length of the CDR3 is 11 residues. Germline CDR1 and CDR2: DFQATT and SNEGSKA (reference sequence). In DNA, the CDR3 is TGCAGTGCTAGAGGGCCATCGGGATGGTACTTC. Translation gives CSARGPSGWYF.

The rearrangement joins TRBV2 to TRBJ2-1; 7 bases match TRBD2. V lost 7 bases, J lost 5 bases, and 8 bases stayed unmatched. Germline assignment: CDR1 SNHLY and CDR2 FYNNEI. The CDR3 totals 14 residues. CDR3 nucleotides: TGTGCCAGCACCGGTAGGGCGGGGGACAATGAGCAGTTCTTC. Amino acid sequence: CASTGRAGDNEQFF.